The rows below give T cell receptor beta chains drawn from one sample of a study of graft-versus-host responses after intestinal transplantation. Assay: immunoSEQ multiplex PCR; the TCRdb copy retains only in-frame clones and omits some. The table includes about 120,000 clones, 90% detected once. The antigens for these receptors are not known. The sample here was unstimulated CD4+ T cells sorted from spleen or lymph node cells, taken before intestinal transplant. These receptors all come from a human donor who received an intestinal transplant. CDR3s include the opening cysteine and the closing phenylalanine or tryptophan.

V	J	CDR3
TRBV19	TRBJ1-1	CASSMSAGSSRLRAAFF
TRBV9	TRBJ2-3	CASSVARADTQYF
TRBV28	TRBJ2-7	CASSLFGGRDPYEQYF
TRBV30	TRBJ2-5	CAWSGSRGRRTQYF
TRBV19	TRBJ1-2	CASRSGATGKSGYTF
TRBV6-1	TRBJ2-3	CASSTSGGTDTQYF
TRBV6-4	TRBJ1-2	CASSDYRGGNYGYTF
TRBV5-1	TRBJ2-5	CASSFGGQETQYF
TRBV10-1	TRBJ1-4	CASSPGTGNEKLFF
TRBV7-2	TRBJ2-2	CASSLAPLAVNTGELFF
TRBV4-2	TRBJ2-6	CASSQGPGRDAGANVLTF
TRBV30	TRBJ1-1	CAVQGNTEAFF
TRBV18	TRBJ1-1	CASSRTGGAQAEAFF
TRBV6-5	TRBJ2-1	CASSRGGNYNEQFF
TRBV28	TRBJ2-1	CASSLRGGGGEQFF
TRBV2	TRBJ2-7	CASCLAGGEQYF
TRBV4-2	TRBJ2-1	CASSQGRGDSQQWEQFF
TRBV4-3	TRBJ1-2	CASSQGQARDGYTF
TRBV27	TRBJ1-1	CASSLLGVTTEAFF
TRBV28	TRBJ2-7	CASTGPRVYEQYF
TRBV7-9	TRBJ2-3	CASSPTSGVDTQYF
TRBV11-2	TRBJ2-3	CASSLAADTQYF
TRBV10-3	TRBJ2-1	CAISVQAFNEQFF
TRBV2	TRBJ2-3	CASRAGGGTDTQYF
TRBV6-1	TRBJ1-2	CASSLQGSEGGYTF
TRBV5-1	TRBJ2-3	CASSAETSGPLVEHTDTQYF
TRBV11-3	TRBJ2-7	CASSLGPGGDYEQYF
TRBV5-1	TRBJ2-7	CASSPGLLKVYEQYF
TRBV20-1	TRBJ1-3	CSAAQGSTIYF
TRBV5-4	TRBJ1-6	CASSWGGRLSDSPLHF
TRBV2	TRBJ2-7	CASSLDRGEQYF
TRBV11-2	TRBJ1-1	CASSPRTVNTEAFF
TRBV6-5	TRBJ1-3	CASSRGKERNTIYF